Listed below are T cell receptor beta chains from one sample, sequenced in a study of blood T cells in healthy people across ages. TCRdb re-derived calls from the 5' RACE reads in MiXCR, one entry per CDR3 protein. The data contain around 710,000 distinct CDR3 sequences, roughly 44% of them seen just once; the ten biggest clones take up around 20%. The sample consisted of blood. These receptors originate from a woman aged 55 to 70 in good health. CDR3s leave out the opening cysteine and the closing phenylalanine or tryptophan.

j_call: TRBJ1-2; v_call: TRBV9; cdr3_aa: ASSVEEGTSYT
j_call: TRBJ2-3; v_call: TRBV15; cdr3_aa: ATSRVGGGTETQY
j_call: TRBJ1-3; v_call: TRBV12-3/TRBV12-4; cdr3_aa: ASSLEGALGNTIY
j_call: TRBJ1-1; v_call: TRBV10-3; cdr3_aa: AIRDPAGGNTEAF
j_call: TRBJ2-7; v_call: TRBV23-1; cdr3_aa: ASGQTSGNYEQY
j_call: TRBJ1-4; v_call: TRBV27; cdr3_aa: ASSFYPEGEKLF
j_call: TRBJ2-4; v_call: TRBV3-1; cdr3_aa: ASSQMQTEGGNIQY
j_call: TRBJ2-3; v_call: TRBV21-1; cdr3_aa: ASNRGRDGTDTQY
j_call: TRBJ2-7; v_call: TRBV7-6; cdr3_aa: ASSLGPRTGNYEQY
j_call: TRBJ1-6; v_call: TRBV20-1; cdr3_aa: SAPTDSPPH
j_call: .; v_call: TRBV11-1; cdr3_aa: ASSPEGDGYEQY
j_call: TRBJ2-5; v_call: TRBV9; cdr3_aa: ASSVDLTGETQY
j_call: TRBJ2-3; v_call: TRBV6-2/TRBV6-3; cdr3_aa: ASSYPLLAGGPETDTQY
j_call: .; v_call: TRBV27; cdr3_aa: ASSVSPGETQY
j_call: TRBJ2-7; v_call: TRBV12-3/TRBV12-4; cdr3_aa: ASSAGGIYEQY
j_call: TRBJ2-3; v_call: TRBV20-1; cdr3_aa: SAAGTSDTDTQY
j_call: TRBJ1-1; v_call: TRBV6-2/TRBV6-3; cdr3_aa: ARWDVFRGTEAF
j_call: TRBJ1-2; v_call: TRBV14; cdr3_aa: ASSPSGTAVAT
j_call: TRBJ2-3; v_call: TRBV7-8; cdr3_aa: ASSPRGAGGTDTQY
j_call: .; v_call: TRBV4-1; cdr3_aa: ASSQNPSGGYETQY
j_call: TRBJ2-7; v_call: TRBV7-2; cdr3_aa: ASNSGQGNSYEQY
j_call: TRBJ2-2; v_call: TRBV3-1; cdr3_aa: ASSQVSQGNTGELF
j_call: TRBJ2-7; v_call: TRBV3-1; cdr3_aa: ASSPLSGEVYEQY
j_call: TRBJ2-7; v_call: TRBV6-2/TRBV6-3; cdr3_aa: ASLDWNYEQY
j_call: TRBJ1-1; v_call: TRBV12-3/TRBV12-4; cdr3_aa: ASSPNLSPEAF
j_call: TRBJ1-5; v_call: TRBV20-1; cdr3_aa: SAHPGLFDQPQH
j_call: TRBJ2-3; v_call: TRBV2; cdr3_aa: ASSEMSDKGTQY
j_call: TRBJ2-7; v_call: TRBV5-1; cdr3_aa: ASSPGTGGPYNEQY
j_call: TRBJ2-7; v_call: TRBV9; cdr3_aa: ASSQATTSYEQY
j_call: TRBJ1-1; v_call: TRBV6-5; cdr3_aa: ASILYRTGSFSEAF
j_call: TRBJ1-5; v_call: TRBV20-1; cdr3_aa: SGQQVPNQPQH
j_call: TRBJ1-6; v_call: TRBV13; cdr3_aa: ASSLVDRGRGSQNSPLH